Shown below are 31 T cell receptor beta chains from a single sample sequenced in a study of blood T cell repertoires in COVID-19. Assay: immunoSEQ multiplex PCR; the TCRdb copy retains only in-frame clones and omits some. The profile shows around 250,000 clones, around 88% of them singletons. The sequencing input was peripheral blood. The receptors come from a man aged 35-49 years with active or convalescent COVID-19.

CDR3 residues: CASSFADRAEQYF. In nucleotides, the CDR3 is TGTGCCAGCAGTTTCGCCGACAGGGCCGAGCAGTACTTC. J is TRBJ2-7 and V is TRBV6-5, with 7 bases that match TRBD1. The CDR3 runs to 13 residues. Germline CDR1 is MNHEY and CDR2 is SVGAGI. V lost 4 bases to trimming and J lost 6 bases; unmatched junction nucleotides: 6.

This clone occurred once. Here the CDR3 reads CASSSQRPYGYTF. The CDR3 bases are TGTGCCAGCAGTTCCCAGCGTCCTTATGGCTACACCTTC. The chain has TRBV6-6 and TRBJ1-2; no clear D. The V end lost 4 bases, the J end lost 5 bases, and 11 bases lay between the germline ends. This CDR3 comprises 13 residues. The germline CDR1 and CDR2 sequences are MNHNY and SVGAGI (reference sequence).

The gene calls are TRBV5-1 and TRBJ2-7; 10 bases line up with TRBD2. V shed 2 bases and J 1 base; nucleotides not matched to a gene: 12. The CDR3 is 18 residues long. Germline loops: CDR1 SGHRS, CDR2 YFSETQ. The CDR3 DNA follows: TGCGCCAGCAGCTTAACCGGGACTAGCGCCAAGTTTTCCTACGAGCAGTACTTC. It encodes CASSLTGTSAKFSYEQYF.

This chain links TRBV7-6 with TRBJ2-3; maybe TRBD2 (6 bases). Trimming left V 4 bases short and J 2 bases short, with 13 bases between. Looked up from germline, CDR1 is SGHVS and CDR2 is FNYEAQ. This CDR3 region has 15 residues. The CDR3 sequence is CASSWVPGVTDTQYF. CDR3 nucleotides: TGTGCCAGCAGCTGGGTACCGGGAGTCACAGATACGCAGTATTTT.

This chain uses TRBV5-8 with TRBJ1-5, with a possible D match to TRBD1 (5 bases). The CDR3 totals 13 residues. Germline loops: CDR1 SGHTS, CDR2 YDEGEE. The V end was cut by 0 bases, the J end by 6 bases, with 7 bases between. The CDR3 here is CASSLGGGQPQHF. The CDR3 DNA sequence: TGTGCCAGCAGCTTGGGGGGGGGTCAGCCCCAGCATTTT.

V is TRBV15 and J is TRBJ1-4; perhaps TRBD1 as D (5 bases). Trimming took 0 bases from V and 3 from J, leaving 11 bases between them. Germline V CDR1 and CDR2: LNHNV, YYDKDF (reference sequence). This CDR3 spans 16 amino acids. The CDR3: CATSRDVPGANEKLFF. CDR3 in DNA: TGTGCCACCAGCAGAGATGTGCCGGGGGCTAATGAAAAACTGTTTTTT.

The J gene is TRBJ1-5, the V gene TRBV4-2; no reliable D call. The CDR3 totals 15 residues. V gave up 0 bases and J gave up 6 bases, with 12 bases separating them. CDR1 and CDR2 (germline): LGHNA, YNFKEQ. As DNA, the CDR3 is TGTGCCAGCAGCCAAGATTACGGGTCCGGTCAGCCCCAGCATTTT. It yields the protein CASSQDYGSGQPQHF.

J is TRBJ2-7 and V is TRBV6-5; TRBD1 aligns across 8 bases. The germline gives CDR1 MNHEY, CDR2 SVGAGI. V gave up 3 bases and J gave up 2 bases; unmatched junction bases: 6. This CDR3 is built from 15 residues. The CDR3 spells CASSYAGQGPYEQYF. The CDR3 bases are TGTGCCAGCAGTTATGCCGGACAGGGCCCCTACGAGCAGTACTTC.

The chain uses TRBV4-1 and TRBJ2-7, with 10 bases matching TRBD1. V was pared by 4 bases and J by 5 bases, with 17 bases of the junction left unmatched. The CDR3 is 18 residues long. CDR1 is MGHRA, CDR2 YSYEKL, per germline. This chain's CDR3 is CASSRMLMGGQGYHEQYF. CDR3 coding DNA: TGCGCCAGCAGCCGGATGCTTATGGGGGGACAGGGGTACCACGAGCAGTACTTC.

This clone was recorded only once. The CDR3 coding sequence is TGTGCCAGCAGTTGGGGCGCGGGAGATCAGCCCCAGCATTTT. It yields the protein CASSWGAGDQPQHF. The V call is TRBV6-6, the J call TRBJ1-5; D may be TRBD1 (5 bases). This CDR3 spans 14 amino acids. V dropped 4 bases and J dropped 5 bases, with 12 bases sitting between them. Germline V lookup: CDR1 MNHNY, CDR2 SVGAGI (reference sequence).

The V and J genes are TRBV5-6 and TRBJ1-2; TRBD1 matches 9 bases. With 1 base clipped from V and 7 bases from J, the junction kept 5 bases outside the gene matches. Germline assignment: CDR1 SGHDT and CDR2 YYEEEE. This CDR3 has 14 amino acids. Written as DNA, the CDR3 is TGTGCCAGCAGCTTGCGGGACAGGGTCGGTGGCTACACCTTC. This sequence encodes CASSLRDRVGGYTF.

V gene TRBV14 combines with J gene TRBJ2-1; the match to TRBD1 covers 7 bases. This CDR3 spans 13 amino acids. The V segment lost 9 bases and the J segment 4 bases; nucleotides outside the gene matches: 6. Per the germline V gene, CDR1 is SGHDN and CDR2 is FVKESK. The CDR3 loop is CARGTDRYNEQFF. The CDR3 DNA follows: TGTGCCAGGGGAACGGACAGGTACAATGAGCAGTTCTTC.

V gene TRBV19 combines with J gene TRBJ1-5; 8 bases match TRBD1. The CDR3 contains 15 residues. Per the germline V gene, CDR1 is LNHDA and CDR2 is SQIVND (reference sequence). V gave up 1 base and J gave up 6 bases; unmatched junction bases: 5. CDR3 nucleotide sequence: TGTGCCAGTAGTATAGGACAGGGGTTATTTCAGCCCCAGCATTTT. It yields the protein CASSIGQGLFQPQHF.

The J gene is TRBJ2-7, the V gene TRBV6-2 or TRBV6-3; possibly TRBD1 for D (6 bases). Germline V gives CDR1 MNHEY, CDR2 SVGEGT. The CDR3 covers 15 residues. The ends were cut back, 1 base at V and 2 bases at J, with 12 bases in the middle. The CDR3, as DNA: TGTGCCAGCAGTTACTTCCGGGACATTACCTACGAGCAGTACTTC. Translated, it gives CASSYFRDITYEQYF.

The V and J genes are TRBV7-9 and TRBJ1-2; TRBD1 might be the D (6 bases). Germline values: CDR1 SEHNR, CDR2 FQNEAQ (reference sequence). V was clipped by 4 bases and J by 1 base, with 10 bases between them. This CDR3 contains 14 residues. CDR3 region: CASSSGQYNYGYTF. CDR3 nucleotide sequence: TGTGCCAGCAGCTCAGGACAGTATAACTATGGCTACACCTTC. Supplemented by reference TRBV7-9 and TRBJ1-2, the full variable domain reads DTGVSQNPRHKITKRGQNVTFRCDPISEHNRLYWYRQTLGQGPEFLTYFQNEAQLEKSRLLSDRFSAERPKGSFSTLEIQRTEQGDSAMYLCASSSGQYNYGYTFGSGTRLTVV.

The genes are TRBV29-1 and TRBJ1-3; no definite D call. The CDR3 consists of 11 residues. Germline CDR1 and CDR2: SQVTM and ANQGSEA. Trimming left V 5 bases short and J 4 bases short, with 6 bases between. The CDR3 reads CSVPRGNTIYF. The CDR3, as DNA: TGCAGCGTTCCCAGGGGAAACACCATATATTTT.

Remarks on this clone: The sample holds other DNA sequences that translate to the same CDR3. In DNA form, the CDR3 reads TGTGCCACCAGTGAGCCTGGACAGGGGTATGGCTACACCTTC. Its protein product is CATSEPGQGYGYTF. This sequence joins TRBV24-1 and TRBJ1-2; the match to TRBD1 covers 9 bases. Per the germline V gene, CDR1 is KGHDR and CDR2 is SFDVKD. V lost 4 bases to trimming and J lost 5 bases; unmatched junction nucleotides: 4. This CDR3 contains 14 residues.

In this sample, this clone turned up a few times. Here the CDR3 reads CASASEEGAGNTIYF. For the CDR3, the DNA is TGTGCTAGTGCCTCGGAGGAGGGCGCTGGAAACACCATATATTTT. The gene calls are TRBV12-5 and TRBJ1-3; no firm D call. Trimming shortened V by 7 bases and J by 2 bases, and 15 bases separated the two germline ends. This CDR3 comprises 15 residues. Looked up from germline, CDR1 is LGHNT and CDR2 is FRNRAP.

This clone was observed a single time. The CDR3 DNA sequence: TGTGCCAGTAGTATTTATAGCGGGAGGGGCAATGAGCAGTTCTTC. Amino acid sequence: CASSIYSGRGNEQFF. The chain links TRBV19 to TRBJ2-1, with TRBD2 matching over 11 bases. J was trimmed by 6 bases and V by 3 bases; bases with no gene match: 4. The CDR3 length is 15 residues. Germline V gene lookup returns CDR1 LNHDA and CDR2 SQIVND (reference sequence).

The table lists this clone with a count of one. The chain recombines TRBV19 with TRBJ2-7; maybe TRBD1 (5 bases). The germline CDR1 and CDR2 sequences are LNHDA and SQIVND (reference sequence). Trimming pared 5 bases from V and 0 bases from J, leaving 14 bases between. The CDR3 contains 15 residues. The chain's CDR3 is CASSEIGHVSYEQYF. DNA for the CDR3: TGTGCCAGTAGTGAAATAGGACACGTCTCCTACGAGCAGTACTTC.

The CDR3 DNA sequence: TGTGCCAGCAGCTTAGACAGGTCGGGTGGCTACACCTTC. Translating it yields CASSLDRSGGYTF. V is TRBV7-9 and J is TRBJ1-2, with D perhaps TRBD1 (5 bases). V lost 1 base and J lost 7, with 10 bases in between. This CDR3 has 13 residues. Germline assignment: CDR1 SEHNR and CDR2 FQNEAQ (reference sequence).

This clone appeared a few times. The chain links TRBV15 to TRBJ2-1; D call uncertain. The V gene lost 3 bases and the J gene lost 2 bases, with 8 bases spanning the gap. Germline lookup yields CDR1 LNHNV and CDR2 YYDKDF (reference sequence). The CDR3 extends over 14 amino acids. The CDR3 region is CATSRNRAYNEQFF. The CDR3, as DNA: TGTGCCACCAGCAGGAACAGAGCCTACAATGAGCAGTTCTTC.

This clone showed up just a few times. The CDR3 DNA sequence: TGCGCCAGCAGCTCTGCATTAACAGGGACGGAGAAACTGTTTTTT. It codes for CASSSALTGTEKLFF. The chain uses TRBV5-1 and TRBJ1-4; TRBD1 might be the D (6 bases). Trimming took off 3 bases at V and 11 bases at J, with 20 bases between the two ends. The germline V gene encodes CDR1 SGHRS and CDR2 YFSETQ. The CDR3 totals 15 residues.

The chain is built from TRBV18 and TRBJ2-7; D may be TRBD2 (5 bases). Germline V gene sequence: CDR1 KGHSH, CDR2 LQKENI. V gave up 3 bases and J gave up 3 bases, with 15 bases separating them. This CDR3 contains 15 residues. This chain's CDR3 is CASSPGEVRFYEQYF. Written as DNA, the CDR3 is TGTGCCAGCTCACCCGGGGAAGTGCGTTTCTACGAGCAGTACTTC.

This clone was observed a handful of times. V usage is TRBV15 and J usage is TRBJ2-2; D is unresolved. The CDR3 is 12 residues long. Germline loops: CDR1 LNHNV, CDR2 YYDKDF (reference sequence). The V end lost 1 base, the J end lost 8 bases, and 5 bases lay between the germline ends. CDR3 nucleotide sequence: TGTGCCACCAGCAGAGGTACTGGGGAGCTGTTTTTT. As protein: CATSRGTGELFF.

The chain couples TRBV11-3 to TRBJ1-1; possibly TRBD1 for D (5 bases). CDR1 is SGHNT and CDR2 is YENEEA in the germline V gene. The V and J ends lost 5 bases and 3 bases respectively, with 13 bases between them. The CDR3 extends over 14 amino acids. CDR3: CASSRRGGDTEAFF. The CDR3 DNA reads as TGTGCCAGCAGCCGACGTGGAGGGGACACTGAAGCTTTCTTT.

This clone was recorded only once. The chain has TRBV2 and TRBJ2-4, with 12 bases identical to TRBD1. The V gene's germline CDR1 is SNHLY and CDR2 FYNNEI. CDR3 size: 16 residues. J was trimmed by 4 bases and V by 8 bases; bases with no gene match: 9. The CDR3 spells CASVGTGGLTKNIQYF. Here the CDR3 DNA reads TGTGCCAGCGTTGGGACAGGGGGCTTAACGAAAAACATTCAGTACTTC.

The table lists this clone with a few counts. The CDR3 DNA sequence: TGTGCCAGCAGCCTACTAGCGGGGGCCACAGATACGCAGTATTTT. It codes for CASSLLAGATDTQYF. J is TRBJ2-3 and V is TRBV7-8, with TRBD2 matching over 11 bases. The CDR3 is 15 amino acids. The germline V gene encodes CDR1 SGHVS and CDR2 FQNEAQ. Trimming took 5 bases from V and 2 from J; bases not matched to a gene: 3.

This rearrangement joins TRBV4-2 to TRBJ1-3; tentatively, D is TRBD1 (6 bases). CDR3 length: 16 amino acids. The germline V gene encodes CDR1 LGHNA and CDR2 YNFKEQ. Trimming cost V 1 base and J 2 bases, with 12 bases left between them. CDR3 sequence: CASSQGGGPTGNTIYF. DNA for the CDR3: TGTGCCAGCAGCCAAGGGGGGGGCCCAACTGGAAACACCATATATTTT.

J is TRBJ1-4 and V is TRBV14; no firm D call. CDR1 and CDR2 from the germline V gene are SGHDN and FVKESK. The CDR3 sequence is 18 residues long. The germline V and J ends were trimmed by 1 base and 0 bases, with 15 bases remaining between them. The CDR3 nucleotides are TGTGCCAGCAGCCAAGGCCTCTTCTCGGCGGCAACTAATGAAAAACTGTTTTTT. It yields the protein CASSQGLFSAATNEKLFF.

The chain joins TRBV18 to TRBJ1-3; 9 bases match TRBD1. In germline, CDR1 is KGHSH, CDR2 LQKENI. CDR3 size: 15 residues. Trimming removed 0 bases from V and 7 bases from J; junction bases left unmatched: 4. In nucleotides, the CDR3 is TGTGCCAGCTCACCACCGACAGGGGGAGTGAACACCATATATTTT. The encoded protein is CASSPPTGGVNTIYF.